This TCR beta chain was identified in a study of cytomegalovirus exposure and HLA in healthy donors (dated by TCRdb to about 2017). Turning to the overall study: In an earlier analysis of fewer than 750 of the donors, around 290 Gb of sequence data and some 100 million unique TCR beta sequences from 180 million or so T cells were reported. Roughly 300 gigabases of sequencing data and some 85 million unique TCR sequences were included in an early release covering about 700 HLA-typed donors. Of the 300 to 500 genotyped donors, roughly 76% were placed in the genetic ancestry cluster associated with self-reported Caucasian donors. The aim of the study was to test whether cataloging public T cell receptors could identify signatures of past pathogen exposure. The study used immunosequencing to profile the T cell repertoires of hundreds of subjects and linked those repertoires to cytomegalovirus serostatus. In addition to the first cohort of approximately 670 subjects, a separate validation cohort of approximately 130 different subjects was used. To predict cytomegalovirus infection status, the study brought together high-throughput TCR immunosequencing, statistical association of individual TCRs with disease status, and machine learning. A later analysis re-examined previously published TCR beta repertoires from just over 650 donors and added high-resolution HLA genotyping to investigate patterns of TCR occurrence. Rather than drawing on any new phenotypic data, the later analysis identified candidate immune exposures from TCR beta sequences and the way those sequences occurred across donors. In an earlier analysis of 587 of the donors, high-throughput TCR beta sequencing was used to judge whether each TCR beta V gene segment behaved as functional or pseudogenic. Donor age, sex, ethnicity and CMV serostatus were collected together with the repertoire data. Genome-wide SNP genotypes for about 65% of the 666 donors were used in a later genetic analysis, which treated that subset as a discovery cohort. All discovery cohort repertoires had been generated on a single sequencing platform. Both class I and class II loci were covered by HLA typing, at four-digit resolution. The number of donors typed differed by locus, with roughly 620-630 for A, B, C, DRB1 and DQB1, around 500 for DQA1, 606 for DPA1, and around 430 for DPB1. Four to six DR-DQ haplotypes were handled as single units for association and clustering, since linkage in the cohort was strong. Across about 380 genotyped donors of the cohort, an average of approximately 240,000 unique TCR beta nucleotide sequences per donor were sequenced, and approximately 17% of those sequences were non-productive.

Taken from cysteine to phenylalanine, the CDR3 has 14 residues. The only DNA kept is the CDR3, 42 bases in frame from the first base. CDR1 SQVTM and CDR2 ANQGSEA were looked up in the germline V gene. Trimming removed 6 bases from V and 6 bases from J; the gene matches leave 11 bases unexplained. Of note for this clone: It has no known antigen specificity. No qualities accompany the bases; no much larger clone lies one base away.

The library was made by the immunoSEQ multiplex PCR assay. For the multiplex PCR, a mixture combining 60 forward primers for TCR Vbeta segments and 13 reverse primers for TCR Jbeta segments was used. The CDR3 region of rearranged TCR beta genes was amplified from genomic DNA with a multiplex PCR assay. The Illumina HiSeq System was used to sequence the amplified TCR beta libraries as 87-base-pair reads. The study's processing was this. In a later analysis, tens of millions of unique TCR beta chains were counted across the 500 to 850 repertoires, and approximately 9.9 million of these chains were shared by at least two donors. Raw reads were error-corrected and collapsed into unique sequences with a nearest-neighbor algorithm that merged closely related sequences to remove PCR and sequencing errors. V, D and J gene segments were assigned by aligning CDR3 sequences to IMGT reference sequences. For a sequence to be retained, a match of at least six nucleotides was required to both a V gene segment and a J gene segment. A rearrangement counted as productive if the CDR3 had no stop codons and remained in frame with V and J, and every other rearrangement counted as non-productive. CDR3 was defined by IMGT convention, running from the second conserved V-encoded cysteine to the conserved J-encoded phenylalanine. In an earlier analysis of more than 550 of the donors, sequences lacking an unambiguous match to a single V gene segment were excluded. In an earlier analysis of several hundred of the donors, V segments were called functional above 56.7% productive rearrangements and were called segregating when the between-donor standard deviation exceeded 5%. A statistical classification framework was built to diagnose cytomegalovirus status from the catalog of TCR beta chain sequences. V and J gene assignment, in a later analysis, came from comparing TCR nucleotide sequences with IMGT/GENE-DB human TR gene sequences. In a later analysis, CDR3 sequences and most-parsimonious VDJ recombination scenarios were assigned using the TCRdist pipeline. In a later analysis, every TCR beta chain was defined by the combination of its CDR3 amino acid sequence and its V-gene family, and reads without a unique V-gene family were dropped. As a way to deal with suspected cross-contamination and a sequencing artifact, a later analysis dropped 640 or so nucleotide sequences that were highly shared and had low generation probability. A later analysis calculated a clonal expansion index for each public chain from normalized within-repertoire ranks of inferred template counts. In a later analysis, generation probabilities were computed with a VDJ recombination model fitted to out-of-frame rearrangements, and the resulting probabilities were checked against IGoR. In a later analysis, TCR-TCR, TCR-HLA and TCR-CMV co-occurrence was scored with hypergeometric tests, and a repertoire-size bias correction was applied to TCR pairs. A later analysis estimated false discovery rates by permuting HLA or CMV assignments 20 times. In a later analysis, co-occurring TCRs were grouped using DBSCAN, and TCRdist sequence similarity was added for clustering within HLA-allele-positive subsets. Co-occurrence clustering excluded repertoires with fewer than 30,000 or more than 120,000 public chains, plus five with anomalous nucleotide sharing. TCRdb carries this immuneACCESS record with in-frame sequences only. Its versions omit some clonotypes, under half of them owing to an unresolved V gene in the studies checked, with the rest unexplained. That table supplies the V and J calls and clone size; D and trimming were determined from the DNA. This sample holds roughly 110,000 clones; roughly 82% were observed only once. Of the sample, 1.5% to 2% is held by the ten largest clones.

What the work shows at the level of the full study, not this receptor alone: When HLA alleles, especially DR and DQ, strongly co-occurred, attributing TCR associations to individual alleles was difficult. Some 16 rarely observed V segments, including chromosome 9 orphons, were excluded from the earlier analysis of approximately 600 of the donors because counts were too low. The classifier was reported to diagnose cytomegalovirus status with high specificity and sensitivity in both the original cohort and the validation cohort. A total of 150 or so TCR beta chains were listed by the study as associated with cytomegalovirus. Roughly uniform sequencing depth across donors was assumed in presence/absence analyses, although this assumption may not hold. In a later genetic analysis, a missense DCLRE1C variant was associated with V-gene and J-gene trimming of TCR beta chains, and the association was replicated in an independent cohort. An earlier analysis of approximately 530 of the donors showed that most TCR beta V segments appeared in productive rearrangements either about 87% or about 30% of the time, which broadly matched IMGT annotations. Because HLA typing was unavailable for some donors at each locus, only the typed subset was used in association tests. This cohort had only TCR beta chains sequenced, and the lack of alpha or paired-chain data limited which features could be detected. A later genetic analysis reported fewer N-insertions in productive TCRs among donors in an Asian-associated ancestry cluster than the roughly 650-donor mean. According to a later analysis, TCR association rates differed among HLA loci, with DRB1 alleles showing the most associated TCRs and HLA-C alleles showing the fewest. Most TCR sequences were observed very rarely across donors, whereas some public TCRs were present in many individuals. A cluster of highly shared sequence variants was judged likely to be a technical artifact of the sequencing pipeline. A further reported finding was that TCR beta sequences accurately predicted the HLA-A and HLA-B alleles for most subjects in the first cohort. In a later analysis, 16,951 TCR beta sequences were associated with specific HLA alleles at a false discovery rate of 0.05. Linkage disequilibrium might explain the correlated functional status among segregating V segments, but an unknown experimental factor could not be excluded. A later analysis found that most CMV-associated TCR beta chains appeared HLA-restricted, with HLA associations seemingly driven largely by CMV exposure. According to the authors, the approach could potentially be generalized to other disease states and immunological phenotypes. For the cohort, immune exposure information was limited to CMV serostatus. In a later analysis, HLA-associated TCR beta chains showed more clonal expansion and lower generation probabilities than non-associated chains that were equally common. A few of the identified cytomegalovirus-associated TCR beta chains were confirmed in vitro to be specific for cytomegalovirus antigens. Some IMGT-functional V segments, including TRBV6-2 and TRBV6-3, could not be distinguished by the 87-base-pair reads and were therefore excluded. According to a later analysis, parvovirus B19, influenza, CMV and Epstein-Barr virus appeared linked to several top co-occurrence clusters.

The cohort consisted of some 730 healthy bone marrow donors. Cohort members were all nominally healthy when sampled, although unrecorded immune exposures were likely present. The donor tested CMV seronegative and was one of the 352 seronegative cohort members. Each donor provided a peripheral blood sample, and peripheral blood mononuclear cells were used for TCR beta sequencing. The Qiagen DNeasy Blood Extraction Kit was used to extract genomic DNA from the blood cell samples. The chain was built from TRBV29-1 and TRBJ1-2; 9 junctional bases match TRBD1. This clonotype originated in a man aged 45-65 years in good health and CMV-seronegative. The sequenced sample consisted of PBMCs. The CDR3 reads CSVASLDRGNGYTF. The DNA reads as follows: TGCAGCGTCGCATCCCTGGACAGGGGAAATGGCTACACCTTC.